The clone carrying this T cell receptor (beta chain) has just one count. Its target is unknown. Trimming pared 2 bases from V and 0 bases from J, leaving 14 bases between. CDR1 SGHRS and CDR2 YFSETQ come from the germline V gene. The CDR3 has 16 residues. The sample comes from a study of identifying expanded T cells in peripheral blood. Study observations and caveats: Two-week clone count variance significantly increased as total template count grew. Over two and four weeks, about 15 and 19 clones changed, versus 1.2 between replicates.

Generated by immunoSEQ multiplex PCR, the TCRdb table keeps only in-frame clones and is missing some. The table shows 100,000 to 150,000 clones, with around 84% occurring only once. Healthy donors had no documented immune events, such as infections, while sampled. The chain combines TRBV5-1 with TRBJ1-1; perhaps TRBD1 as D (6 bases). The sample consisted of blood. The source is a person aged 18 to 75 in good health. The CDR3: CASSFQGKTVNTEAFF. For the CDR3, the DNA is TGCGCCAGCAGCTTTCAGGGGAAAACCGTGAACACTGAAGCTTTCTTT.